One and the same sample provided the 14 T cell receptor beta chains below, sequenced in a study of blood T cell repertoires in COVID-19. Data came from immunoSEQ multiplex PCR; TCRdb stores just in-frame clones and leaves some out. The data contain about 37,000 clones, more than 75% of them singletons. Sequencing was done on a sample of peripheral blood. These receptors all come from a human donor in a cohort sampled during active COVID-19.

The chain links TRBV7-9 to TRBJ2-7; D call uncertain. Germline CDR1 SEHNR, CDR2 FQNEAQ (reference sequence). The V and J ends lost 5 bases and 7 bases respectively, with 12 bases between them. The CDR3 has 12 amino acids. DNA of the CDR3: TGTGCCAGCAGCGAAAGCGCTGGGGAGCAGTACTTC. Its translation is CASSESAGEQYF.

V usage is TRBV6-5 and J usage is TRBJ1-3; TRBD1 is a possible D gene (5 bases). Germline CDR1 and CDR2: MNHEY and SVGAGI. Between the trimmed V and J ends, which lost 7 bases and 4 bases, there was a span of 17 bases. There are 15 residues in the CDR3. The DNA for the CDR3 is TGTGCCAGCATAACGCAGGGTCGGTGGGGAAACACCATATATTTT. This codes for CASITQGRWGNTIYF.

The table lists this clone with a count of one. CDR3 DNA: TGTGCCAGCAGCCAAAGGCCCCAATCAGCGAATGAGCAGTTCTTC. This translates into CASSQRPQSANEQFF. The rearrangement joins TRBV3-1 (or the pseudogene TRBV3-2) to TRBJ2-1; D is unclear. CDR3 length: 15 residues. CDR1 is LGHDT and CDR2 is YNNKEL in the germline V gene (reference sequence). V was pared by 2 bases and J by 7 bases, with 15 bases between.

The CDR3 region has the DNA TGTGCCAGCAGTTCACCCGGGGGGGGCTACACCTTC. Translating gives CASSSPGGGYTF. This chain connects TRBV27 to TRBJ1-2; D perhaps matches TRBD1 (5 bases). Trimming stripped 4 bases from V and 8 bases from J, with 11 bases between. Germline V gene data show CDR1 as MNHEY and CDR2 as SMNVEV (reference sequence). The CDR3 loop spans 12 amino acids.

The rearrangement links TRBV19 to TRBJ1-4; D unresolved. Trimming took 8 bases from V and 6 from J, leaving 13 bases between them. This CDR3 has 13 residues. Germline CDR1 reads LNHDA; CDR2 reads SQIVND (reference sequence). The CDR3 sequence: CASLRVGDEKLFF. The CDR3 DNA follows: TGTGCCAGTCTACGTGTCGGGGATGAAAAACTGTTTTTT.

This chain uses TRBV7-3 with TRBJ2-3; D not resolved. CDR1 SGHTA and CDR2 FQGTGA come from the germline V gene. V was cut by 1 base and J by 4 bases, with 15 bases left in between. The CDR3 runs 16 residues. CDR3 region: CASSLNEWAMADTQYF. In nucleotides, the CDR3 is TGTGCCAGCAGCTTAAACGAGTGGGCCATGGCAGATACGCAGTATTTT.

Of note for this clone: One end of the junction varies from germline; a read error may be responsible. The chain couples TRBV7-7 to TRBJ2-7; perhaps TRBD2 as D (7 bases). The CDR3 extends over 15 amino acids. Germline V CDR1 and CDR2: SSHAT, FNYEAQ (reference sequence). The CDR3 DNA sequence: TGTGCTAGCAGCTTGTCGGGCGGAGGGGGGGACGAGCAGTACTTC. Translation gives CASSLSGGGGDEQYF.

The chain carries TRBV25-1 and TRBJ1-2; no firm D call. Germline V gene sequence: CDR1 MGHDK, CDR2 SYGVNS. CDR3 length equals 13 residues. Trimming cost V 4 bases and J 4 bases, with 10 bases left between them. Written as DNA, the CDR3 is TGTGCCAGCAGTGGCGGTTTCCTCTATGGCTACACCTTC. Its protein product is CASSGGFLYGYTF.

The chain is built from TRBV28 and TRBJ1-5; D not certain. The CDR3 runs to 13 residues. Germline V gives CDR1 MDHEN, CDR2 SYDVKM. Trimming took 3 bases from V and 0 from J, leaving 3 bases between them. CDR3 in DNA: TGTGCCAGCAGTTTGTATAGCAATCAGCCCCAGCATTTT. Translation gives CASSLYSNQPQHF.

CDR3 DNA sequence: TGTGCCAGTAGTGCCGGGGGAAACACCGGGGAGCTGTTTTTT. It translates to CASSAGGNTGELFF. The chain employs TRBV19 and TRBJ2-2; possible D gene TRBD2, 6 bases. Germline V CDR1 and CDR2: LNHDA, SQIVND (reference sequence). V was cut by 5 bases and J by 2 bases, with 9 bases left in between. The CDR3 contains 14 residues.

The chain uses TRBV6-2 or TRBV6-3 and TRBJ2-2, with D perhaps TRBD2 (7 bases). Per germline, CDR1 MNHEY and CDR2 SVGEGT. The V end lost 5 bases, the J end lost 5 bases, and 15 bases lay between the germline ends. The CDR3 sequence is 15 residues long. The CDR3 spells CASSMGGRGTGELFF. The CDR3 nucleotides are TGTGCCAGCAGTATGGGGGGGCGAGGAACCGGGGAGCTGTTTTTT.

A few counts support this clone. The chain joins TRBV10-3 to TRBJ2-7; the match to TRBD2 covers 12 bases. CDR3 size: 18 residues. The V gene end was trimmed by 4 bases and the J gene end by 2 bases; junction bases not matched to a gene: 12. Germline V gene data show CDR1 as ENHRY and CDR2 as SYGVKD. DNA of the CDR3: TGTGCCATCAGTGGGGGTCGACTAGCGGGGGCCTCGGCCTACGAGCAGTACTTC. Its translation is CAISGGRLAGASAYEQYF.

V and J are TRBV6-5 and TRBJ1-2; D remains ambiguous. The CDR3 runs 12 residues. CDR1 and CDR2 (germline): MNHEY, SVGAGI. Trimming cost V 5 bases and J 10 bases, with 14 bases left between them. CDR3 region: CASSNYQEDYTF. The DNA of the CDR3 is TGTGCCAGCAGTAACTATCAGGAGGACTACACCTTC.

The chain carries TRBV7-2 and TRBJ1-2; D perhaps matches TRBD1 (5 bases). The CDR3 has 13 amino acids. The germline V gene encodes CDR1 SGHTA and CDR2 FQGNSA. Between the trimmed V and J ends, which lost 0 bases and 8 bases, there was a span of 10 bases. The CDR3 DNA is TGTGCCAGCAGCTTAGCGCAGGGAAGGGGCTACACCTTC. It codes for CASSLAQGRGYTF.